This T cell receptor beta chain was recorded in a study of blood T cell repertoires in COVID-19. Study information: Sites in the United States, Italy and Spain provided acute and convalescent COVID-19 samples. Sources were T cells, B-cell-depleted T cells, or PBMCs; the material itself was cDNA or gDNA.

Per germline, CDR1 LNHDA and CDR2 SQIVND (reference sequence). V lost 6 bases and J 7 bases, leaving 12 bases between the germline ends. This CDR3 is built from 12 residues. Original handling: Amplification of reference gene primers was used by the study to estimate nucleated cell counts. The data were produced by immunoSEQ multiplex PCR, yet TCRdb's version contains in-frame clones alone and is incomplete. Clone size and V and J calls were adopted from that table, with D and trimming inferred from the DNA. This sample has around 270,000 clones, with about 87% found just once. The TCR comes from a man in his 60s who had recovered from COVID-19. Sequenced material: peripheral blood. J is TRBJ1-1 and V is TRBV19; no definite D call. CDR3 nucleotides: TGTGCCAGTAGCCTGGGCTCCGGTGAAGCTTTCTTT. Translated, it gives CASSLGSGEAFF. The variable domain in full, with the rest retrieved from reference TRBV19 and TRBJ1-1, is DGGITQSPKYLFRKEGQNVTLSCEQNLNHDAMYWYRQDPGQGLRLIYYSQIVNDFQKGDIAEGYSVSREKKESFPLTVTSAQKNPTAFYLCASSLGSGEAFFGQGTRLTVV.